This T cell receptor (beta chain) was recovered during a study of T cell responses to AZD1222 COVID-19 vaccine. Here immunoSEQ multiplex PCR was the method, and the copy in TCRdb shows in-frame clones only, minus some. This sample has some 130,000 clones, with around 90% found just once. This CDR3 has 15 amino acids. The germline V gene encodes CDR1 LGHDT and CDR2 YNNKEL (reference sequence). Trimming shortened V by 0 bases and J by 4 bases, and 10 bases separated the two germline ends. This clone was seen more than once but under ten times. The source was peripheral blood, collected 28 days after the second AZD1222 dose. This clonotype was obtained from an adult who received the AZD1222 COVID-19 vaccine. J is TRBJ2-1 and V is TRBV3-1 (or the pseudogene TRBV3-2); D gene ambiguous. The chain's CDR3 is CASSQDITVYNEQFF. The CDR3 coding sequence is TGTGCCAGCAGCCAAGATATTACAGTATACAATGAGCAGTTCTTC.